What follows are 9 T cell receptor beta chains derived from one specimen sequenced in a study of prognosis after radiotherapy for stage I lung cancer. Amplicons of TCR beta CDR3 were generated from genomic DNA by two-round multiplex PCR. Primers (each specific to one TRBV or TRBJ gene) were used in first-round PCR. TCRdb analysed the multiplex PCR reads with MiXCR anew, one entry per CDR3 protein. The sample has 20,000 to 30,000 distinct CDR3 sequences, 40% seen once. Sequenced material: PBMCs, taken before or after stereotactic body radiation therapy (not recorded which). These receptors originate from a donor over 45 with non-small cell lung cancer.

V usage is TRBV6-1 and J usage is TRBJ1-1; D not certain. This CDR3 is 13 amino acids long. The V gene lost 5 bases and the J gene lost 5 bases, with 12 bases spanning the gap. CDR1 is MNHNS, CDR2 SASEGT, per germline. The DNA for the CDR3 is TGTGCCAGCAGTCTAGGCGGTGGAACTGAAGCTTTCTTT. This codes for CASSLGGGTEAFF.

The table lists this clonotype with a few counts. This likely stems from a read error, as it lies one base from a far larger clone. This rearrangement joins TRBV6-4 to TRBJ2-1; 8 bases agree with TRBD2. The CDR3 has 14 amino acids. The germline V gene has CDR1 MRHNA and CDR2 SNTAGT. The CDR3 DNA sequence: TGTGCCAGCAGTTACGGAGCGGGAGATGATGAGCATTTCTTC. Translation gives CASSYGAGDDEHFF.

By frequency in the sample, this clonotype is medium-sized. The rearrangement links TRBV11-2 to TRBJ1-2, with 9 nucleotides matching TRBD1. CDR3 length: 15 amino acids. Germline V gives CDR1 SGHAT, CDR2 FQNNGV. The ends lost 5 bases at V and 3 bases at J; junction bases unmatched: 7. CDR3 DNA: TGTGCCAGCAGCCCAGGGACAGGGTGGGACTATGGCTACACCTTC. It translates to CASSPGTGWDYGYTF.

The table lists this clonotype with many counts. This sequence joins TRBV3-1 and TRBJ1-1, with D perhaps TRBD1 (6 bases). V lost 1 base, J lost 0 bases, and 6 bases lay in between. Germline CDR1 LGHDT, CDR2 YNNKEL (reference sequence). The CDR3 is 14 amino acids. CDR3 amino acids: CASSQAGVNTEAFF. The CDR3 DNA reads TGTGCCAGCAGCCAAGCAGGGGTGAACACTGAAGCTTTCTTT.

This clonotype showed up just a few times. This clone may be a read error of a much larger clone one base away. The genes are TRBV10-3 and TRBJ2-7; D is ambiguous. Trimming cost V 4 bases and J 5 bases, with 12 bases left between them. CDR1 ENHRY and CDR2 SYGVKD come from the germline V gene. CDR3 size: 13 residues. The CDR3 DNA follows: TGTGCCATCAGTGGGTCTGGGGTGGACGAGCAGTACTTC. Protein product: CAISGSGVDEQYF.

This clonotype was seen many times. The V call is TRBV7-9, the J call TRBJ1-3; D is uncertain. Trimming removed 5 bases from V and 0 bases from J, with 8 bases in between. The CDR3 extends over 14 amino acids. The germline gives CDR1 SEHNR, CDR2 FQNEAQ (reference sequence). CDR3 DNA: TGTGCCAGCAGCACCCAGCGCTCTGGAAACACCATATATTTT. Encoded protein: CASSTQRSGNTIYF.

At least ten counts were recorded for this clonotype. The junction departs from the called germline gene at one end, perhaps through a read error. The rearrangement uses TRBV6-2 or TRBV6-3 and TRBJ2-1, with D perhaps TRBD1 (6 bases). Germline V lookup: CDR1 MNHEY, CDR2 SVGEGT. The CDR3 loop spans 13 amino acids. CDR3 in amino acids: CASSDSTGRGQFF. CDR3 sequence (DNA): TGTGCCAGCAGTGACTCAACAGGGAGAGGGCAGTTCTTC.

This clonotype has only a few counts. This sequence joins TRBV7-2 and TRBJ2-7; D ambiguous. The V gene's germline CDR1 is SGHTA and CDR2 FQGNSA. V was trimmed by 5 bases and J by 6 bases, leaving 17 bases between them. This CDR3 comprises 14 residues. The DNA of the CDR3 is TGTGCCAGCAGCCCAGTAGCCCAATCCAGCGAGCAGTACTTC. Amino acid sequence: CASSPVAQSSEQYF.

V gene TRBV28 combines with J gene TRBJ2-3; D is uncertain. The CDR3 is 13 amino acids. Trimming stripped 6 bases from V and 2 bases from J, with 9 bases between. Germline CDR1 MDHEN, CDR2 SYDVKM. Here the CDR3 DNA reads TGTGCCAGCAGACCGGGCTACACAGATACGCAGTATTTT. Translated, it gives CASRPGYTDTQYF.